This T cell receptor beta chain was retrieved from a study of T cell changes during pregnancy in multiple sclerosis. The method was immunoSEQ multiplex PCR; TCRdb's version includes in-frame clones alone and lacks a portion of them. The table includes about 59,000 clones, roughly 95% detected once. After removal of 0 bases from V and 4 bases from J, the junction contained 9 bases not matched to a gene. The germline V gene has CDR1 LNHDA and CDR2 SQIVND (reference sequence). The CDR3 is 17 residues long. The J gene is TRBJ2-3, the V gene TRBV19; 8 bases are a match to TRBD1. The TCR comes from a female donor with multiple sclerosis, enrolled in a pregnancy study. Sequencing used CD4+ T cells from peripheral blood mononuclear cells, obtained before pregnancy. In DNA form, the CDR3 reads TGTGCCAGTAGTATAGATCCCAGGACAGGGTCCTCAGATACGCAGTATTTT. As protein: CASSIDPRTGSSDTQYF.